This T cell receptor beta chain was sequenced during a study of cytomegalovirus exposure and HLA in healthy donors. Germline loops: CDR1 SEHNR, CDR2 FQNEAQ (reference sequence). This CDR3 region has 14 residues. Trimming at V came to 1 base and at J to 10 bases, leaving 8 bases not matched to a gene. Amplification used 60 Vbeta primers and 13 Jbeta primers. The table came from immunoSEQ multiplex PCR; TCRdb's copy has only in-frame clones and leaves some out. The sample lists more than 95,000 clones; about 77% were seen once. This clonotype was obtained from a woman aged 18-29 years in good health and CMV-seropositive. This chain uses TRBV7-9 with TRBJ1-1, with 8 bases fitting TRBD1. The sequenced sample was PBMCs. CDR3 protein: CASSLDAQGAAAFF. The CDR3 DNA follows: TGTGCCAGCAGCTTAGATGCTCAGGGGGCGGCAGCTTTCTTT. The complete variable domain, with remaining parts taken from reference TRBV7-9 and TRBJ1-1, reads DTGVSQNPRHKITKRGQNVTFRCDPISEHNRLYWYRQTLGQGPEFLTYFQNEAQLEKSRLLSDRFSAERPKGSFSTLEIQRTEQGDSAMYLCASSLDAQGAAAFFGQGTRLTVV.